The 27 T cell receptor beta chains listed next were all sequenced from one sample in a study of T cells in Graves' hyperthyroidism and ophthalmopathy. Researchers took RNA transcripts and amplified the TCR beta CDR3 regions from them. HTBI primers were the set used in a first-round RT-PCR of the TCR CDR3. TCRdb re-derived calls from the multiplex PCR reads in MiXCR, one entry per CDR3 protein. Among hundreds of thousands of distinct CDR3 sequences listed, around 14% were seen once. The material sequenced was blood. Receptors originate from a woman younger than 35 with Graves' hyperthyroidism.

This clonotype was observed many times. This chain connects TRBV6-1 to TRBJ1-1; 7 bases are a match to TRBD1. With V trimmed by 10 bases and J by 0 bases, 14 bases remained unmatched. Germline CDR1 MNHNS, CDR2 SASEGT. The CDR3 has 16 amino acids. The CDR3 region is CATQDRAATMNTEAFF. In DNA, the CDR3 is TGTGCCACACAAGACAGGGCGGCGACAATGAACACTGAAGCTTTCTTT.

This clonotype was found a few times. The V call is TRBV28, the J call TRBJ1-5, with D possibly being TRBD1 (6 bases). This CDR3 is 14 amino acids long. Germline V gives CDR1 MDHEN, CDR2 SYDVKM. The CDR3 protein is CASQLRGAYQPQHF. CDR3 coding DNA: TGTGCGAGCCAATTGCGGGGGGCCTATCAGCCCCAGCATTTT. Supplemented by reference TRBV28 and TRBJ1-5, the full variable domain reads DVKVTQSSRYLVKRTGEKVFLECVQDMDHENMFWYRQDPGLGLRLIYFSYDVKMKEKGDIPEGYSVSREKKERFSLILESASTNQTSMYLCASQLRGAYQPQHFGDGTRLSIL.

The sample holds many counts of this clonotype. V gene TRBV7-8 combines with J gene TRBJ1-2, with 10 bases identical to TRBD1. From germline, CDR1 is SGHVS and CDR2 FQNEAQ. The CDR3 is made up of 15 amino acids. The trim removed 4 bases at V and 8 bases at J, leaving 10 bases unmatched. The CDR3 DNA sequence: TGTGCCAGCAGCTCGTCGGCCGGGACAGGGGTCGGCTACACCTTC. Its translation is CASSSSAGTGVGYTF.

This clonotype has at least ten counts. The chain combines TRBV6-2 or TRBV6-3 with TRBJ2-7, with 8 bases lining up with TRBD1. CDR3 size: 15 residues. The germline V gene encodes CDR1 MNHEY and CDR2 SVGEGT. J lost 6 bases, V lost 0 bases, and 7 bases had no gene match. DNA for the CDR3: TGTGCCAGCAGTTACTCGGCGACAGGGGTGGTCGAGCAGTACTTC. This codes for CASSYSATGVVEQYF.

The sample holds many counts of this clonotype. The V call is TRBV11-2, the J call TRBJ1-1; maybe TRBD1 (5 bases). The germline V gene has CDR1 SGHAT and CDR2 FQNNGV. The V end lost 5 bases, the J end lost 5 bases, and 12 bases lay between the germline ends. CDR3 length: 13 amino acids. The CDR3 DNA follows: TGTGCCAGCAGCCCGGGGCCCCAGACTGAAGCTTTCTTT. Protein: CASSPGPQTEAFF.

This clonotype was observed many times. The germline gene is not matched at one end of the junction; a read error may be the cause. The DNA for the CDR3 is TGTGCTAGCAGCCCGTTGACAGGGAGTATTGGAAACACCATATATTTT. Protein sequence: CASSPLTGSIGNTIYF. The rearrangement joins TRBV7-7 to TRBJ1-3, with 7 nucleotides matching TRBD1. CDR3 length: 16 residues. The germline V gene encodes CDR1 SSHAT and CDR2 FNYEAQ (reference sequence).

The gene calls are TRBV9 and TRBJ1-1; no clear D gene. This CDR3 contains 15 residues. V was cut by 1 base and J by 0 bases, with 10 bases left in between. Germline values: CDR1 SGDLS, CDR2 YYNGEE. CDR3 sequence: CASSVSSVLNTEAFF. DNA for the CDR3: TGTGCCAGCAGCGTATCGTCGGTGTTGAACACTGAAGCTTTCTTT.

The chain carries TRBV10-3 and TRBJ2-7; 9 nucleotides agree with TRBD2. After removal of 10 bases from V and 6 bases from J, the junction contained 10 bases not matched to a gene. Germline V gene data show CDR1 as ENHRY and CDR2 as SYGVKD. The CDR3 runs 13 residues. Written as DNA, the CDR3 is TGTGCCACTCTCCTAGCGGGAAAGGGCGAGCAGTACTTC. Protein: CATLLAGKGEQYF.

This clonotype occurred many times. The gene calls are TRBV11-2 and TRBJ1-2; 7 bases agree with TRBD1. CDR3 size: 13 residues. The V segment lost 5 bases and the J segment 4 bases; nucleotides outside the gene matches: 4. Germline values: CDR1 SGHAT, CDR2 FQNNGV. The CDR3 nucleotides read TGTGCCAGCAGCCTTAGGGACAGCTATGGCTACACCTTC. Residues: CASSLRDSYGYTF.

The chain has TRBV2 and TRBJ2-3; maybe TRBD2 (6 bases). Per germline, CDR1 SNHLY and CDR2 FYNNEI. Deletions cut 2 bases from V and 4 bases from J, with 10 bases between. CDR3 length: 14 amino acids. CDR3 nucleotides: TGTGCCAGCAGTGAAAGGGAGGCGCCAGATACGCAGTATTTT. Translating it yields CASSEREAPDTQYF.

This clonotype was counted only a few times. The gene calls are TRBV7-3 and TRBJ2-5; D is unresolved. The length of the CDR3 is 13 residues. The V and J ends lost 0 bases and 5 bases respectively, with 7 bases between them. Germline V gene data show CDR1 as SGHTA and CDR2 as FQGTGA. The CDR3 nucleotides are TGTGCCAGCAGCTTAACTAGGGCGGAGACCCAGTACTTC. Protein: CASSLTRAETQYF.

This clonotype was counted ten times or more. The chain couples TRBV2 to TRBJ2-1, with D maybe TRBD1 (6 bases). CDR3 size: 14 residues. Trimming cost V 6 bases and J 6 bases, with 15 bases left between them. Germline V gives CDR1 SNHLY, CDR2 FYNNEI. The CDR3 is CASRAGTRPNEQFF. The CDR3 DNA follows: TGTGCCAGCAGAGCCGGGACAAGGCCCAATGAGCAGTTCTTC.

The V gene is TRBV27, the J gene TRBJ1-2, with D hard to call. Germline loops: CDR1 MNHEY, CDR2 SMNVEV (reference sequence). The V end lost 6 bases, the J end lost 4 bases, and 21 bases lay between the germline ends. The CDR3 is made up of 16 amino acids. In nucleotides, the CDR3 is TGTGCCAGCAGGCCCACTAGACGGGCTGCCGGCTATGGCTACACCTTC. Translating it yields CASRPTRRAAGYGYTF.

The gene calls are TRBV12-3 or TRBV12-4 and TRBJ2-2; perhaps TRBD2 as D (7 bases). V was trimmed by 3 bases and J by 2 bases, leaving 10 bases between them. The CDR3 length is 15 residues. CDR3 coding DNA: TGTGCCAGCAGTTTCGGGGGGCGCAACACCGGGGAGCTGTTTTTT. Translating it yields CASSFGGRNTGELFF.

This clonotype has just a few counts. The conserved closing phenylalanine or tryptophan is absent in this CDR3, likely reflecting a read error. This chain links TRBV7-3 with TRBJ2-3; 10 bases are shared with TRBD2. Germline V CDR1 and CDR2: SGHTA, FQGTGA. The CDR3 length is 15 residues. The ends lost 9 bases at V and 4 bases at J; junction bases unmatched: 10. The CDR3: CASSLLAGEPDTQYS. The CDR3 DNA reads as TGTGCCAGTAGCCTGCTAGCGGGAGAACCAGATACGCAGTATTCT.

V usage is TRBV29-1 and J usage is TRBJ1-3; 8 bases map to TRBD1. Germline assignment: CDR1 SQVTM and CDR2 ANQGSEA. This CDR3 is built from 16 residues. With 2 bases clipped from V and 0 bases from J, the junction kept 6 bases outside the gene matches. The CDR3 DNA reads TGCAGCGTTGAATTGACAGGGGCCATCTCTGGAAACACCATATATTTT. Its translation is CSVELTGAISGNTIYF. Complete variable domain (other parts from reference TRBV29-1 and TRBJ1-3): SAVISQKPSRDICQRGTSLTIQCQVDSQVTMMFWYRQQPGQSLTLIATANQGSEATYESGFVIDKFPISRPNLTFSTLTVSNMSPEDSSIYLCSVELTGAISGNTIYFGEGSWLTVV.

In the case of this clonotype: Its ends do not fully match the called genes, so a read error is possible. The chain uses TRBV5-8 and TRBJ2-3; 7 nucleotides match TRBD1. CDR1 is SGHTS and CDR2 is YDEGEE in the germline V gene. This CDR3 is built from 15 residues. The CDR3 DNA sequence: TGTACCAGCAGCTTGGGACAGACGATCACAGATACGCAGTATTTT. This sequence encodes CTSSLGQTITDTQYF.

This clonotype has ten or more counts. The chain employs TRBV7-2 and TRBJ1-2, with TRBD1 matching 9 bases. Germline V gene sequence: CDR1 SGHTA, CDR2 FQGNSA. The CDR3 covers 14 residues. V gave up 6 bases and J gave up 4 bases; unmatched junction bases: 6. CDR3 in amino acids: CASSSPGQGYGYTF. In DNA form, the CDR3 reads TGTGCCAGCAGTTCCCCGGGACAGGGCTATGGCTACACCTTC.

V usage is TRBV19 and J usage is TRBJ2-1; unclear D gene. V was clipped by 7 bases and J by 3 bases, with 4 bases between them. This CDR3 is 11 amino acids long. Germline-derived CDR1 and CDR2 are LNHDA and SQIVND (reference sequence). CDR3 sequence (DNA): TGTGCCAGTACCAACTACAATGAGCAGTTCTTC. Its translation is CASTNYNEQFF.

This clonotype has just a few counts. J is TRBJ2-7 and V is TRBV4-2, with D possibly matching TRBD1 (5 bases). There are 15 residues in the CDR3. Germline CDR1 and CDR2: LGHNA and YNFKEQ. The V gene lost 0 bases and the J gene lost 4 bases, with 13 bases spanning the gap. In DNA form, the CDR3 reads TGTGCCAGCAGCCAAGAGGCCAGGGTAGGGTACGAGCAGTACTTC. Protein sequence: CASSQEARVGYEQYF.

This clonotype was counted many times. This chain links TRBV29-1 with TRBJ2-3; D remains unclear. The CDR3 extends over 11 amino acids. Trimming shortened V by 4 bases and J by 2 bases, and 4 bases separated the two germline ends. Per the germline V gene, CDR1 is SQVTM and CDR2 is ANQGSEA. CDR3 loop: CSVGYTDTQYF. CDR3 nucleotides: TGCAGCGTTGGCTACACAGATACGCAGTATTTT.

This clonotype was detected ten times or more. V and J are TRBV11-3 and TRBJ2-1; weak D call: TRBD2 (6 bases). There are 13 residues in the CDR3. The V gene lost 1 base and the J gene lost 9 bases, with 10 bases spanning the gap. In germline, CDR1 is SGHNT, CDR2 YENEEA. The CDR3, as DNA: TGTGCCAGCAGCTTAGTACGGGGAGGTGAGCAGTTCTTC. Its translation: CASSLVRGGEQFF.

V usage is TRBV19 and J usage is TRBJ1-1; 7 bases map to TRBD1. V was clipped by 9 bases and J by 7 bases; unmatched bases: 5. This CDR3 has 11 residues. Looked up from germline, CDR1 is LNHDA and CDR2 is SQIVND (reference sequence). The CDR3 DNA sequence: TGTGCCAGCTACCGGGACAGTGAAGCTTTCTTT. Protein product: CASYRDSEAFF. Supplemented by reference TRBV19 and TRBJ1-1, the full variable domain reads DGGITQSPKYLFRKEGQNVTLSCEQNLNHDAMYWYRQDPGQGLRLIYYSQIVNDFQKGDIAEGYSVSREKKESFPLTVTSAQKNPTAFYLCASYRDSEAFFGQGTRLTVV.

The table lists this clonotype with a few counts. The J gene is TRBJ2-2, the V gene TRBV19; D is undetermined. The CDR3 length is 15 residues. CDR1 is LNHDA and CDR2 is SQIVND in the germline V gene (reference sequence). V lost 1 base and J 4 bases, leaving 10 bases between the germline ends. CDR3 protein: CASSIVSTFTGELFF. CDR3 coding DNA: TGTGCCAGTAGTATAGTGTCGACTTTCACCGGGGAGCTGTTTTTT.

This clonotype occurred many times. The V gene is TRBV20-1, the J gene TRBJ1-1; D gene unclear. CDR1 and CDR2 (germline): DFQATT, SNEGSKA (reference sequence). CDR3 size: 13 residues. The V end was cut by 5 bases, the J end by 6 bases, with 16 bases between. CDR3 bases: TGCAGTGCTTCAATCGTCGAGGGTGCTGAAGCTTTCTTT. Amino acids: CSASIVEGAEAFF.

This clonotype was counted at least ten times. At one boundary the junction diverges from the germline segment, which might be a read error. This sequence joins TRBV28 and TRBJ2-7; TRBD1 is a possible D gene (6 bases). Per germline, CDR1 MDHEN and CDR2 SYDVKM. CDR3 length: 14 amino acids. The CDR3, as DNA: TGTGCCAGCAGAACCCGACAGGACGACTACGAACAGTACTTC. Translating it yields CASRTRQDDYEQYF. The whole variable domain, filled in from reference TRBV28 and TRBJ2-7, reads DVKVTQSSRYLVKRTGEKVFLECVQDMDHENMFWYRQDPGLGLRLIYFSYDVKMKEKGDIPEGYSVSREKKERFSLILESASTNQTSMYLCASRTRQDDYEQYFGPGTRLTVT.

This clonotype occurred a few times. The chain is built from TRBV12-3 or TRBV12-4 and TRBJ1-3; no firm D call. This CDR3 is 15 amino acids long. V was clipped by 3 bases and J by 2 bases, with 11 bases between them. CDR3 nucleotides: TGTGCCAGCAGTTTTGAGTTTATGGCTGGAAACACCATATATTTT. It is translated as CASSFEFMAGNTIYF.